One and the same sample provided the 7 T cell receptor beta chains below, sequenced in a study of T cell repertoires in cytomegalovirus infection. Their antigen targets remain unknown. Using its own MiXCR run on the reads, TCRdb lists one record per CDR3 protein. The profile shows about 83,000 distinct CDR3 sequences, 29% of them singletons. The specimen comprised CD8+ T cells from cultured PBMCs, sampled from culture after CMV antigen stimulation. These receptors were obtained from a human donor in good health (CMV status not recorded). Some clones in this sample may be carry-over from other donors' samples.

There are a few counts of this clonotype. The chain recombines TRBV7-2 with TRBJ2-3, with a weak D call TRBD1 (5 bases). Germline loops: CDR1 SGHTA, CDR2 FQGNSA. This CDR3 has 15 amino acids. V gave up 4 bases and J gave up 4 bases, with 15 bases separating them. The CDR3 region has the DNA TGTGCCAGCAGCTCGTCCGGCAGGGATGCAGATACGCAGTATTTT. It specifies CASSSSGRDADTQYF.

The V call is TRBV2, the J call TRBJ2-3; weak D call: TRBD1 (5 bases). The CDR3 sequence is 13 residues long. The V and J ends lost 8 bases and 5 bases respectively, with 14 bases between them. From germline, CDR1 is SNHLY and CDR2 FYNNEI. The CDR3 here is CASPSGKGDTQYF. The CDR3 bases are TGTGCCAGCCCTTCAGGGAAAGGAGATACGCAGTATTTT.

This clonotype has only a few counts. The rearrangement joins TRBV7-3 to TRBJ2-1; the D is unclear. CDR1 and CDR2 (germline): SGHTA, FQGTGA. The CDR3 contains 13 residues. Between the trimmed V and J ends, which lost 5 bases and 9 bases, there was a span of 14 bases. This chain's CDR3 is CASSVNSGSEQFF. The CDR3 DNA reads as TGTGCCAGCAGCGTCAACTCCGGCAGTGAGCAGTTCTTC.

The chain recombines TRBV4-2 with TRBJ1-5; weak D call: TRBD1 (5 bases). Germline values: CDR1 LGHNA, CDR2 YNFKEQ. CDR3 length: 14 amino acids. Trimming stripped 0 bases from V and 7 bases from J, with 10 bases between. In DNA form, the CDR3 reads TGTGCCAGCAGCCAAGACCCGGGGGAACAGCCCCAGCATTTT. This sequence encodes CASSQDPGEQPQHF.

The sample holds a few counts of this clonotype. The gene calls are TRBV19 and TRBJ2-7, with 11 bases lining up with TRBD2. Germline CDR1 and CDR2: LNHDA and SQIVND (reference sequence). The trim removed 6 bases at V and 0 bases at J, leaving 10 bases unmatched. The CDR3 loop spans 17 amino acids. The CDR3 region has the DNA TGTGCCAGTAGCCCGGGACTAGCGGAAATTAGCTCCTACGAGCAGTACTTC. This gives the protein CASSPGLAEISSYEQYF.

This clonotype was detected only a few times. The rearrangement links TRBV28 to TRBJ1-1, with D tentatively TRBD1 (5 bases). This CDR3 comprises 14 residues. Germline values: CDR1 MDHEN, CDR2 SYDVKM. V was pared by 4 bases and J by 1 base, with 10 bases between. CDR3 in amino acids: CASSYVGGNTEAFF. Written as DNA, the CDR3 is TGTGCCAGCAGTTACGTCGGGGGGAACACTGAAGCTTTCTTT. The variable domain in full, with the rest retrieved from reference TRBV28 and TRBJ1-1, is DVKVTQSSRYLVKRTGEKVFLECVQDMDHENMFWYRQDPGLGLRLIYFSYDVKMKEKGDIPEGYSVSREKKERFSLILESASTNQTSMYLCASSYVGGNTEAFFGQGTRLTVV.

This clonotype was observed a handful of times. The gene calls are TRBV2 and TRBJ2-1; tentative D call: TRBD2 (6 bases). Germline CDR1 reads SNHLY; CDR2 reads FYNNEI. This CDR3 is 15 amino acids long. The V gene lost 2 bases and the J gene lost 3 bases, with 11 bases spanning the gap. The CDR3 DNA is TGTGCCAGCAGTGAATATCCGGGGGTCTACAATGAGCAGTTCTTC. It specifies CASSEYPGVYNEQFF.